The 5 T cell receptor beta chains below come from one sample, sequenced in a study of regulatory T cells in long-lasting Graves disease. The time point was: persistent/refractory GD, antithyroid drugs over 5 years with positive TRAb. The TCR library was prepared using RNA isolated from PBMCs. Combining iRepertoire HTBI primers with Arm-PCR of CDR3 regions, the authors built TCR beta libraries. In TCRdb, the multiplex PCR reads were re-called with MiXCR into one record per CDR3 protein. Of a few hundred thousand distinct CDR3 sequences listed, approximately 23% are singletons. The source material was peripheral blood mononuclear cells (PBMCs), sampled when the disease was refractory, from a patient treated with antithyroid drugs. The receptors shown here come from a woman aged 40 to 50 with Graves disease.

The V gene is TRBV28, the J gene TRBJ2-1; TRBD2 might be the D (5 bases). The V gene's germline CDR1 is MDHEN and CDR2 SYDVKM. V lost 6 bases, J lost 5 bases, and 8 bases lay in between. The CDR3 contains 12 residues. The CDR3 reads CASSGLDNEQFF. The CDR3 DNA follows: TGTGCCAGCAGCGGACTCGACAATGAGCAGTTCTTC.

This clonotype was counted at least ten times. This chain connects TRBV20-1 to TRBJ2-5; no reliable D call. The CDR3 runs to 11 residues. Germline lookup yields CDR1 DFQATT and CDR2 SNEGSKA (reference sequence). V was clipped by 5 bases and J by 5 bases, with 9 bases between them. CDR3 amino acids: CSAALSETQYF. The CDR3 DNA reads as TGCAGTGCTGCCCTGTCTGAGACCCAGTACTTC.

This clonotype was detected ten times or more. V is TRBV27 and J is TRBJ2-7; a possible D gene is TRBD1 (5 bases). The CDR3 is 13 residues long. Trimming took off 4 bases at V and 2 bases at J, with 9 bases between the two ends. CDR1 is MNHEY, CDR2 SMNVEV, per germline (reference sequence). The CDR3, as DNA: TGTGCCAGCAGTTCAGGGAATACCTACGAGCAGTACTTC. This gives the protein CASSSGNTYEQYF.

This clonotype showed up just a few times. J is TRBJ2-7 and V is TRBV27, with 12 positions matching TRBD2. Per the germline V gene, CDR1 is MNHEY and CDR2 is SMNVEV (reference sequence). The CDR3 has 17 amino acids. V trimming: 5 bases; J trimming: 3 bases; junction bases outside the gene matches: 11. The CDR3 sequence is CASSPQTSGRPYYEQYF. The CDR3 DNA follows: TGTGCCAGCAGTCCCCAGACTAGCGGGAGACCCTACTACGAGCAGTACTTC.

In its sample, this clonotype was seen a few times. The genes are TRBV5-1 and TRBJ1-6, with D possibly being TRBD1 (5 bases). Germline CDR1 is SGHRS and CDR2 is YFSETQ. V lost 0 bases and J lost 0, with 10 bases in between. The CDR3 sequence is 17 residues long. The DNA of the CDR3 is TGCGCCAGCAGCTTGGCTCCAGGGAGCTCCTATAATTCACCCCTCCACTTT. It encodes CASSLAPGSSYNSPLHF.